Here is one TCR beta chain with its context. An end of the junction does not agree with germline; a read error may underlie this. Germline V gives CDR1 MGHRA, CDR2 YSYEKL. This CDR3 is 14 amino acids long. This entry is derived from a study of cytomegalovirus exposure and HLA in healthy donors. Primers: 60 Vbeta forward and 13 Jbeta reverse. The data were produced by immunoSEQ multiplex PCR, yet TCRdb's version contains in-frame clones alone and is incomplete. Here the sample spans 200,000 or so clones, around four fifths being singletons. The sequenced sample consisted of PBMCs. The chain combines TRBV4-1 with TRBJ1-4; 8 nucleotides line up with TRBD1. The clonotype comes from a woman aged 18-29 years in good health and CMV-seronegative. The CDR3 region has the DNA TGCGCCAGCAGCCCCCCGGACAGGGCGGCCGGGTCTATTTTT. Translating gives CASSPPDRAAGSIF.